The following is a TCR beta chain sequence with its context. Its cognate antigen is unknown. The data are from a study of cytomegalovirus exposure and HLA in healthy donors. Findings of the study overall: 164 TCR beta chains were listed as cytomegalovirus-associated. High sensitivity and specificity were reportedly achieved when the classifier diagnosed cytomegalovirus status. Most of the CMV-associated TCR beta chains (in a later analysis) appeared to be HLA-restricted.

Germline values: CDR1 SGHRS, CDR2 YFSETQ. The CDR3 extends over 16 amino acids. V was clipped by 0 bases and J by 3 bases; unmatched bases: 2. Primers included in the PCR were 60 Vbeta and 13 Jbeta primers. Assay used: immunoSEQ multiplex PCR; TCRdb lists only in-frame clones, some missing. The data hold under 200,000 clones, with roughly 67% observed a single time. V and J are TRBV5-1 and TRBJ1-3; 11 nucleotides agree with TRBD1. Source material: PBMCs. The TCR originated in a woman younger than 30 in good health and CMV-seropositive. CDR3 sequence: CASSLAGQGVGNTIYF. The CDR3 coding sequence is TGCGCCAGCAGCTTGGCGGGACAGGGGGTTGGAAACACCATATATTTT. The complete variable domain, with remaining parts taken from reference TRBV5-1 and TRBJ1-3, reads KAGVTQTPRYLIKTRGQQVTLSCSPISGHRSVSWYQQTPGQGLQFLFEYFSETQRNKGNFPGRFSGRQFSNSRSEMNVSTLELGDSALYLCASSLAGQGVGNTIYFGEGSWLTVV.